This TCR beta chain is drawn from a study of blood T cell repertoires in COVID-19 (dated by TCRdb to 2018 to 2021). Background for the entire study: Samples from collaborators originated in the United States, Italy and Spain and spanned both the acute and convalescent phases of COVID-19. The prospective study material was composed of cDNA or gDNA derived from T cells, B-cell-depleted T cells, or PBMCs. The dataset comprised deeply sampled blood TCRbeta repertoires from subjects exposed to, actively infected with, or recovered from COVID-19. A freely available public database, intended as a resource for researchers studying the immune response to SARS-CoV-2, is where the repertoires were released. The samples were drawn from the first 160 participants of the ongoing ImmuneRACE study and from 950 to 1,500 subjects provided by 6 global collaborators. A de-identified subject ID, COVID-19 status, age in years and sex were almost always included in the sample metadata. Where available, HLA class I and class II types were taken from metadata supplied by the sample provider and were not determined by assay-based typing. The paper's findings and limits, for the study overall: The amount of clinical and demographic metadata varied by source and participant and was provided uncurated.

The CDR3, from cysteine to phenylalanine, totals 16 residues. Of all the DNA, just the CDR3 is kept, 48 bases in frame from base 1. Trimming removed 4 bases from V and 6 bases from J; the gene matches leave 8 bases unexplained. From the germline V gene, CDR1 is MNHEY and CDR2 is SVGAGI. A second Seattle source provided samples from volunteer blood donors who had recovered from COVID-19. Collaborating institutions collected whole blood in K2EDTA tubes following their own protocols. For TCRbeta analysis, collaborators shipped samples as frozen whole blood, isolated PBMCs, or DNA extracted from either of those sample types. The immunoSEQ Assay, a bias-controlled multiplex PCR, was used to amplify TCRbeta CDR3 regions from genomic DNA. The authors' analysis ran thus. The number of nucleated cells in each sample was estimated from the amplification of reference gene primers within the assay. Sequence reads were collapsed and filtered to measure the absolute abundance of every unique TCRbeta CDR3 rearrangement. Productive Simpson clonality was computed per sample as the square root of Simpson's diversity index over productive rearrangements. Here the immuneACCESS table is served through TCRdb, limited to in-frame sequences with V and J called. Missing clones are a known gap in these copies; in checked studies unresolved V genes cover under half, and the rest lacks a known reason. D and trimming were read from the DNA, whereas the V and J calls and clone size are those reported in that table. The sample contains roughly 240,000 clones, approximately 86% of them found a single time. The top ten clonotypes cover 3% to 3.5% of the sample.

A remark on this clone: Its antigen is currently not known. There are no base qualities to consult, and no much larger clone falls within one base.

Sequencing was performed on peripheral blood. The clonotype originates from a woman aged 25 to 39 who had recovered from COVID-19. The chain employs TRBV6-5 and TRBJ1-6, with 8 bases matching TRBD1. The CDR3 protein sequence reads: CASSSQQGVFNSPLHF. The DNA reads TGTGCCAGCAGTTCCCAACAGGGGGTCTTTAATTCACCCCTCCACTTT.